This TCR beta chain was recovered during a study of T cell responses to AZD1222 COVID-19 vaccine. Study-wide findings and caveats: Of spike-specific TCRs, nearly half reportedly target regions left unmutated in variants. Possibly, clonal diversity was underestimated; donors were largely white British and included more females.

Sequencing used immunoSEQ multiplex PCR; TCRdb keeps in-frame clones, though not all of them. The sample lists 150,000 to 200,000 clones; 94% were seen once. Samples with a second dose at about 4 or about 12 weeks were pooled together. V gave up 3 bases and J gave up 0 bases; unmatched junction bases: 0. This CDR3 comprises 14 residues. Germline V gives CDR1 SGHRS, CDR2 YFSETQ. As to this clone: Its specificity is unknown.

The sample in question was peripheral blood, obtained 28 days after the second AZD1222 dose. The receptor was isolated from an adult who received the AZD1222 COVID-19 vaccine. This rearrangement joins TRBV5-1 to TRBJ2-1, with TRBD2 identical over 7 bases. CDR3 in amino acids: CASSWGGSYNEQFF. The CDR3 nucleotides are TGCGCCAGCAGCTGGGGGGGCTCCTACAATGAGCAGTTCTTC.